A single sample is the source of the 8 T cell receptor beta chains below, sequenced in a study of radiotherapy plus CTLA-4 blockade in lung cancer. Libraries were prepared by immunoSEQ multiplex PCR; TCRdb keeps only in-frame clonotypes and omits some of them. The table records approximately 57,000 clones, just under 85% of them present only once. The specimen was peripheral blood, collected from a patient treated with radiotherapy plus ipilimumab. These receptors all stem from a human donor with non-small cell lung cancer whose response to radiotherapy plus ipilimumab could not be evaluated.

The chain carries TRBV5-4 and TRBJ1-1, with 8 bases lining up with TRBD1. The ends lost 4 bases at V and 3 bases at J; junction bases unmatched: 5. The CDR3 spans 14 residues. Germline V gives CDR1 SGHNT, CDR2 YYREEE (reference sequence). The CDR3 coding sequence is TGTGCCAGCAGCGGACAGGGTTGGGACACTGAAGCTTTCTTT. Protein product: CASSGQGWDTEAFF.

The CDR3 bases are TGTGCCAGCAGTAAGGGACTAGCCCTTTCCTCCTACGAGCAGTACTTC. Amino acid sequence: CASSKGLALSSYEQYF. The chain carries TRBV27 and TRBJ2-5; 9 bases match TRBD2. The end of the DNA fits TRBJ2-7 better, so the J call may be wrong. The germline gives CDR1 MNHEY, CDR2 SMNVEV (reference sequence). This CDR3 is built from 16 residues.

This clone was seen more than once but under ten times. The V call is TRBV2, the J call TRBJ2-7; the match to TRBD1 covers 9 bases. Trimming took 6 bases from V and 3 from J; bases not matched to a gene: 0. CDR3 length equals 12 residues. Germline V gives CDR1 SNHLY, CDR2 FYNNEI. Here the CDR3 reads CASRTGGYEQYF. Here the CDR3 DNA reads TGTGCCAGCAGGACAGGGGGCTACGAGCAGTACTTC.

J is TRBJ2-5 and V is TRBV28, with 7 bases fitting TRBD2. The CDR3 consists of 16 residues. V was pared by 4 bases and J by 2 bases, with 10 bases of the junction left unmatched. The germline V gene encodes CDR1 MDHEN and CDR2 SYDVKM. The CDR3 DNA follows: TGTGCCAGCAGTTCCCGACTAGCTCCCATACAAGAGACCCAGTACTTC. This translates into CASSSRLAPIQETQYF.

CDR3 loop: CASSQVGRATSGANVLTF. The CDR3 nucleotides read TGCGCCAGCAGCCAAGTGGGCAGGGCGACCTCTGGGGCCAACGTCCTGACTTTC. The gene calls are TRBV4-1 and TRBJ2-6; TRBD1 might be the D (5 bases). This CDR3 has 18 residues. V lost 1 base and J 0 bases, leaving 13 bases between the germline ends. Germline-derived CDR1 and CDR2 are MGHRA and YSYEKL.

This chain links TRBV5-1 with TRBJ1-1, with TRBD1 identical over 7 bases. V lost 1 base, J lost 4 bases, and 13 bases stayed unmatched. Germline V lookup: CDR1 SGHRS, CDR2 YFSETQ. The CDR3 is 17 amino acids. DNA of the CDR3: TGCGCCAGCAGCTTGTTACAGGGGCGGGTGGGCCCCACTGAAGCTTTCTTT. This encodes CASSLLQGRVGPTEAFF.

The J gene is TRBJ2-6, the V gene TRBV11-2; D gene unclear. Trimming removed 5 bases at V and 0 bases at J, with 11 bases between. Germline assignment: CDR1 SGHAT and CDR2 FQNNGV. CDR3 length equals 16 residues. CDR3 protein: CASSPRTHSGANVLTF. CDR3 DNA sequence: TGTGCCAGCAGCCCGAGAACTCACTCTGGGGCCAACGTCCTGACTTTC.

The J gene is TRBJ1-2, the V gene TRBV2, with 11 nucleotides matching TRBD1. CDR1 and CDR2 (germline): SNHLY, FYNNEI. The CDR3 contains 14 residues. Germline trimming cut 4 bases from V and 8 bases from J; bases unmatched to any gene: 6. The CDR3 DNA sequence: TGTGCCAGCAGTGGGACAGGGGGCGCGAGAGGCTACACCTTC. Translation: CASSGTGGARGYTF.